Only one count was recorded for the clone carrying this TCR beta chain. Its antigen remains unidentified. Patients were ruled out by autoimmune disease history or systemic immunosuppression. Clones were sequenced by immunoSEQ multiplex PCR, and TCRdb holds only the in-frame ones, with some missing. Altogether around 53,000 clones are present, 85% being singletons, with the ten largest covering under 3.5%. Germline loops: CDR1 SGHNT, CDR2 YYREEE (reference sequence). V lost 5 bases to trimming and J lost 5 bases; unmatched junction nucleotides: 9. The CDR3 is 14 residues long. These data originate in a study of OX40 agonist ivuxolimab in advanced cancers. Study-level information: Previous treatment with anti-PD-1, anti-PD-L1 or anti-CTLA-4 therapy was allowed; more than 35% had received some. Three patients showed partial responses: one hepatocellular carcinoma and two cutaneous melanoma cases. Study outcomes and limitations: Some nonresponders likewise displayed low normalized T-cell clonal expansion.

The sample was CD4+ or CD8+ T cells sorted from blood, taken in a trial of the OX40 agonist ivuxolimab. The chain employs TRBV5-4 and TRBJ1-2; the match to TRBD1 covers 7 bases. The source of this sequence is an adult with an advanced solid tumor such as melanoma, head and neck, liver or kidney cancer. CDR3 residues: CASSDGQALYGYTF. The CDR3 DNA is TGTGCCAGCAGTGATGGACAGGCGCTTTATGGCTACACCTTC. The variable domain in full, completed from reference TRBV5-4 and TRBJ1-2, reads ETGVTQSPTHLIKTRGQQVTLRCSSQSGHNTVSWYQQALGQGPQFIFQYYREEENGRGNFPPRFSGLQFPNYSSELNVNALELDDSALYLCASSDGQALYGYTFGSGTRLTVV.